This entry is about one TCR beta chain. Antigen: not known. Assay used: immunoSEQ multiplex PCR; TCRdb lists only in-frame clones, some missing. The data show under 45,000 clones, roughly 91% seen once. The ends were cut back, 1 base at V and 5 bases at J, with 8 bases in the middle. The germline V gene encodes CDR1 SGHRS and CDR2 YFSETQ. This CDR3 region has 13 residues. The record originates from a study of graft-versus-host responses after intestinal transplantation. Study-level background: After anti-thymocyte globulin induction, recipients took tacrolimus and steroids for about 3 years. General study points: Some patients had graft-donor T cell macrochimerism, and their allografts showed high graft-versus-host to host-versus-graft clonal ratios.

The receptor was isolated from a human patient who received an intestinal transplant, so some T cells may come from the graft donor. Sequencing used PBMCs, obtained 267 days after transplant. V gene TRBV5-1 combines with J gene TRBJ2-3; D gene unclear. The CDR3 is CASSLRLQDTQYF. DNA of the CDR3: TGCGCCAGCAGCTTGAGGTTGCAAGATACGCAGTATTTT.